Listed here are 10 T cell receptor beta chains from one sample, sequenced in a study of blood T cell repertoires in COVID-19. The protocol was immunoSEQ multiplex PCR, while the TCRdb copy is restricted to in-frame clones and leaves out a portion. The sample has roughly 330,000 clones; around 87% are singletons. Sequenced input: PBMCs or T cells enriched from blood (not recorded which). The receptors here all came from a woman in her 30s who had recovered from COVID-19.

This clone was picked up one time. This chain joins TRBV10-3 and TRBJ2-7, with TRBD1 as a possible D gene (5 bases). The germline V gene encodes CDR1 ENHRY and CDR2 SYGVKD. V lost 0 bases, J lost 5 bases, and 11 bases lay in between. The CDR3 contains 14 residues. The CDR3 reads CAISESGRVNEQYF. CDR3 in DNA: TGTGCCATCAGTGAGTCTGGCAGGGTGAACGAGCAGTACTTC.

V usage is TRBV20-1 and J usage is TRBJ1-3; D remains ambiguous. The CDR3 has 15 amino acids. With 3 bases removed from V and 0 bases from J, the gap between germline ends came to 12 bases. The germline V gene encodes CDR1 DFQATT and CDR2 SNEGSKA (reference sequence). The CDR3 loop reads CSASSGGDSGNTIYF. For the CDR3, the DNA is TGCAGTGCTAGTTCCGGCGGGGACTCTGGAAACACCATATATTTT.

The count of this clone is one. This chain uses TRBV19 with TRBJ1-2; TRBD1 matches at 8 bases. Germline CDR1 and CDR2: LNHDA and SQIVND (reference sequence). This CDR3 is built from 14 residues. Germline trimming cut 8 bases from V and 8 bases from J; bases unmatched to any gene: 13. This CDR3 is CASSGQDRASGYTF. The CDR3 bases are TGTGCCAGTTCCGGCCAGGACAGGGCCTCCGGCTACACCTTC.

This clone was seen once. The chain combines TRBV19 with TRBJ1-2; D unclear. With 4 bases removed from V and 8 bases from J, the gap between germline ends came to 26 bases. The CDR3 loop spans 17 amino acids. Germline CDR1 reads LNHDA; CDR2 reads SQIVND (reference sequence). CDR3 sequence: CASSRRSDSPGWQGYTF. CDR3 sequence (DNA): TGTGCCAGTAGTAGGAGAAGTGATTCTCCGGGGTGGCAGGGCTACACCTTC.

The chain has TRBV28 and TRBJ2-5, with 10 bases matching TRBD2. This CDR3 spans 16 amino acids. Germline V gene data show CDR1 as MDHEN and CDR2 as SYDVKM. The J segment lost 5 bases and the V segment lost 0 bases, leaving 6 bases of the junction unmatched. The CDR3: CASSLWRSGGAETQYF. The DNA for the CDR3 is TGTGCCAGCAGTTTATGGCGGAGCGGGGGGGCCGAGACCCAGTACTTC.

This chain joins TRBV2 and TRBJ2-3; tentative D call: TRBD1 (5 bases). CDR3 length equals 13 residues. Germline V gives CDR1 SNHLY, CDR2 FYNNEI. Trimming took off 4 bases at V and 6 bases at J, with 11 bases between the two ends. The CDR3 coding sequence is TGTGCCAGCAGTGCGGCAGGGCGGGATACGCAGTATTTT. Its translation: CASSAAGRDTQYF.

This chain joins TRBV5-1 and TRBJ2-3; 8 nucleotides line up with TRBD1. In germline, CDR1 is SGHRS, CDR2 YFSETQ. J gave up 2 bases and V 4 bases, and 6 bases lay outside the gene matches. The CDR3 contains 15 residues. CDR3 sequence (DNA): TGCGCCAGCAGCCCTAGGACAGGGCACACAGATACGCAGTATTTT. As protein: CASSPRTGHTDTQYF.

This chain uses TRBV7-2 with TRBJ2-6; unclear D gene. The CDR3 length is 13 residues. Trimming cost V 11 bases and J 1 base, with 9 bases left between them. Germline V gene lookup returns CDR1 SGHTA and CDR2 FQGNSA. The CDR3 region is CAGRTSGANVLTF. CDR3 nucleotides: TGTGCCGGCCGCACATCTGGGGCCAACGTCCTGACTTTC.

V gene TRBV7-3 combines with J gene TRBJ2-1; the match to TRBD2 covers 9 bases. CDR1 is SGHTA, CDR2 FQGTGA, per germline. The CDR3 runs to 16 residues. Germline trimming cut 1 base from V and 3 bases from J; bases unmatched to any gene: 4. The CDR3 nucleotides are TGTGCCAGCAGCTTAAGGCTAGCGGGGCTCTACAATGAGCAGTTCTTC. Translation: CASSLRLAGLYNEQFF.

V and J are TRBV27 and TRBJ1-6; 8 positions agree with TRBD1. Germline values: CDR1 MNHEY, CDR2 SMNVEV (reference sequence). The CDR3 is 14 amino acids. Trimming removed 2 bases from V and 10 bases from J; junction bases left unmatched: 4. CDR3 coding DNA: TGTGCCAGCAGTTTAGACAGGGGCCTCTCACCCCTCCACTTT. It is translated as CASSLDRGLSPLHF.